The clone carrying this T cell receptor (beta chain) was observed a few times. After template switching added a universal primer site, the resulting cDNA carried unique molecular identifiers. TCRdb reprocessed the 5' RACE reads via MiXCR and lists one record per CDR3 protein. The table has around 680,000 distinct CDR3 sequences, about 9.4% seen once. The CDR3 sequence is 14 residues long. Between the trimmed V and J ends, which lost 6 bases and 2 bases, there was a span of 17 bases. Looked up from germline, CDR1 is DFQATT and CDR2 is SNEGSKA (reference sequence). These data belong to a study of identical twins. A further study also used this sample, focusing on yellow fever vaccine responses in identical twins.

Sequencing was carried out using PBMCs. The chain combines TRBV20-1 with TRBJ2-7; D possibly corresponds to TRBD1 (6 bases). The clonotype was recovered from a woman under 30 in good health. CDR3 sequence reads: CSAQPSAGAYEQYF. CDR3 in DNA: TGCAGTGCCCAGCCCTCGGCAGGGGCCTACGAGCAGTACTTC.